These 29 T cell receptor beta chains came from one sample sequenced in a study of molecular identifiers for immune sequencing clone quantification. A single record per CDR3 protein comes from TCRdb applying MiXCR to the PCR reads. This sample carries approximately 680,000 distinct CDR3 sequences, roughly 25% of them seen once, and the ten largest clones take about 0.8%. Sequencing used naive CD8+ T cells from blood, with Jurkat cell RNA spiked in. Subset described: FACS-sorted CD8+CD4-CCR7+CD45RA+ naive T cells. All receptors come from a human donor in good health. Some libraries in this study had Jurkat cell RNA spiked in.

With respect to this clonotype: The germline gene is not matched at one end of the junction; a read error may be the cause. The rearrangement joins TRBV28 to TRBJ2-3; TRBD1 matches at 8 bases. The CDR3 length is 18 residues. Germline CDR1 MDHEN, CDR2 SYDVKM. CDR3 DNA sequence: TGTGCCAGCAGTCTTTTACAGGGGGAGATAATTAGCACAGATAAGCAGTATTTT. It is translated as CASSLLQGEIISTDKQYF. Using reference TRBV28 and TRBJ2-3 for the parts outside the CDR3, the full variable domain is DVKVTQSSRYLVKRTGEKVFLECVQDMDHENMFWYRQDPGLGLRLIYFSYDVKMKEKGDIPEGYSVSREKKERFSLILESASTNQTSMYLCASSLLQGEIISTDKQYFGPGTRLTVL.

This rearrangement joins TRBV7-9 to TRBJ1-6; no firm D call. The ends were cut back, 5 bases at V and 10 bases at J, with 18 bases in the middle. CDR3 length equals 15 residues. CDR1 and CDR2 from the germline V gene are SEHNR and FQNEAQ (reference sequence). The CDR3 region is CASSPSLGVGSPLHF. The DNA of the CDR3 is TGTGCCAGCAGCCCTTCCCTCGGGGTAGGATCACCCCTCCACTTT.

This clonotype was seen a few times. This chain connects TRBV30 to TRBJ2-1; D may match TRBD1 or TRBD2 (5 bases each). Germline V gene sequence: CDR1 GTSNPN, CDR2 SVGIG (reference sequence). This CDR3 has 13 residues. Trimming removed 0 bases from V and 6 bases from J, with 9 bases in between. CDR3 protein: CAWSVLGGNEQFF. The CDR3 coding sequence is TGTGCCTGGAGTGTACTTGGGGGCAATGAGCAGTTCTTC.

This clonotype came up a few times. The CDR3 sequence is CSARDPLGAYEQYF. The CDR3 bases are TGCAGTGCTAGAGATCCCCTCGGCGCCTACGAGCAGTACTTC. The chain combines TRBV20-1 with TRBJ2-7; D unclear. CDR1 is DFQATT and CDR2 is SNEGSKA in the germline V gene (reference sequence). The CDR3 is 14 residues long. Trimming left V 0 bases short and J 2 bases short, with 11 bases between.

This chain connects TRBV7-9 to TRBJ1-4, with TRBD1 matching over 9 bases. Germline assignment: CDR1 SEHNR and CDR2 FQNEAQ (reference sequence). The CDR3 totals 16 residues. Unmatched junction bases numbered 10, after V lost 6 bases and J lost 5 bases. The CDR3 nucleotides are TGTGCCAGCAGTGACCTGGGACAGGGAGGGAATGAAAAACTGTTTTTT. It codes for CASSDLGQGGNEKLFF. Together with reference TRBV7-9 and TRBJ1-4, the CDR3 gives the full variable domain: DTGVSQNPRHKITKRGQNVTFRCDPISEHNRLYWYRQTLGQGPEFLTYFQNEAQLEKSRLLSDRFSAERPKGSFSTLEIQRTEQGDSAMYLCASSDLGQGGNEKLFFGSGTQLSVL.

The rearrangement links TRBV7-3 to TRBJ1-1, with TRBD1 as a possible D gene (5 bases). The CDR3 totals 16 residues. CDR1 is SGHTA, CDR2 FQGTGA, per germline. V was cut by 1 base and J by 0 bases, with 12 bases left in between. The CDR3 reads CASSLSGGGLNTEAFF. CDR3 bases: TGTGCCAGCAGCTTAAGTGGGGGGGGACTGAACACTGAAGCTTTCTTT.

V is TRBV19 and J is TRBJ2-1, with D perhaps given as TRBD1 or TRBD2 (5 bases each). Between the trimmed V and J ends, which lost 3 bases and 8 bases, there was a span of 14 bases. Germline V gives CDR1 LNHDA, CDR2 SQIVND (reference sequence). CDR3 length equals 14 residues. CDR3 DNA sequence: TGTGCCAGTAGTATGGGGGACGATTACGATGAGCAGTTCTTC. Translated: CASSMGDDYDEQFF.

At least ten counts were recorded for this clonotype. The CDR3, as DNA: TGCAGTGCTCCCGGACAGTATCTGAACACCGGGGAGCTGTTTTTT. This codes for CSAPGQYLNTGELFF. The chain is built from TRBV20-1 and TRBJ2-2; possibly TRBD1 for D (6 bases). CDR3 length equals 15 residues. CDR1 is DFQATT and CDR2 is SNEGSKA in the germline V gene (reference sequence). Trimming took off 5 bases at V and 1 base at J, with 14 bases between the two ends.

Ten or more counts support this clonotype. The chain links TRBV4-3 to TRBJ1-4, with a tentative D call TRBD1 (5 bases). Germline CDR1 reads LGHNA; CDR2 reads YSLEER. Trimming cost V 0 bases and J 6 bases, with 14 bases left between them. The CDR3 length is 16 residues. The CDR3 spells CASSQDKAQGYEKLFF. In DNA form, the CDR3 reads TGCGCCAGCAGCCAAGATAAGGCCCAGGGTTATGAAAAACTGTTTTTT.

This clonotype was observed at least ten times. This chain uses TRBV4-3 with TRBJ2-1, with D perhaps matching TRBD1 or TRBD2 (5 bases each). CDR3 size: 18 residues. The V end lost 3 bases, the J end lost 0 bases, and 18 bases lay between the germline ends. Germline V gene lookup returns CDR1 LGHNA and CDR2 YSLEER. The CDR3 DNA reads TGCGCCAGCAGCCAGGACTCCAGAGGGCAGGGCTCCTACAATGAGCAGTTCTTC. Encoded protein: CASSQDSRGQGSYNEQFF.

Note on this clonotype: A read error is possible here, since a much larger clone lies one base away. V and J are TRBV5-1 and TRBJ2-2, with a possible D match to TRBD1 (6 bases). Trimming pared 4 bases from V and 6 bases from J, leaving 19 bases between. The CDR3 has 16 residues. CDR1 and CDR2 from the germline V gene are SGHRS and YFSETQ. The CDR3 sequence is CASSDPDREAPGELFF. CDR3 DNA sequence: TGCGCCAGCAGCGACCCGGACAGAGAAGCCCCCGGGGAGCTGTTTTTT. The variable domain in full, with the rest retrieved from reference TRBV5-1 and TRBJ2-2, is KAGVTQTPRYLIKTRGQQVTLSCSPISGHRSVSWYQQTPGQGLQFLFEYFSETQRNKGNFPGRFSGRQFSNSRSEMNVSTLELGDSALYLCASSDPDREAPGELFFGEGSRLTVL.

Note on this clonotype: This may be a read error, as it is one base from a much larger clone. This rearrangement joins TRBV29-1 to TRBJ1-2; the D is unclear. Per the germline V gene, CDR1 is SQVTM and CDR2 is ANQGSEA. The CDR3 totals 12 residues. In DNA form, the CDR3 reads TGCAGCGTTGAAGTCGAAAACTATGGCTTCACCTTC. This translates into CSVEVENYGFTF.

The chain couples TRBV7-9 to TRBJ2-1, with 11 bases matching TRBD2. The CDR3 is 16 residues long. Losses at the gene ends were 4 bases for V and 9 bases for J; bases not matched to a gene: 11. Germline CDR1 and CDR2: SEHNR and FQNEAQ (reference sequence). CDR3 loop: CASSSISGRAAGEQFF. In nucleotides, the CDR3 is TGTGCCAGCAGCTCCATTAGCGGGAGGGCCGCCGGTGAGCAGTTCTTC.

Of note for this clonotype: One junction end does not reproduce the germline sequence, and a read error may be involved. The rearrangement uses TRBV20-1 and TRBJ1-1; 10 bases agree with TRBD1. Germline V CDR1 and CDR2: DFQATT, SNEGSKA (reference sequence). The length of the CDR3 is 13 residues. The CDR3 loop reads CSARRDRGVQAFF. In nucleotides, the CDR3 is TGCAGTGCGAGGCGGGACAGGGGCGTCCAAGCGTTCTTT.

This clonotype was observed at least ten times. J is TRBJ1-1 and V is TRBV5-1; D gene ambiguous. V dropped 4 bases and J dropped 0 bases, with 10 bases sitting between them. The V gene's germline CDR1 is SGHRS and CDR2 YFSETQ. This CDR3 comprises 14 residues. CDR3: CASSPREMNTEAFF. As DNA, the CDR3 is TGCGCCAGCAGCCCCCGAGAGATGAACACTGAAGCTTTCTTT.

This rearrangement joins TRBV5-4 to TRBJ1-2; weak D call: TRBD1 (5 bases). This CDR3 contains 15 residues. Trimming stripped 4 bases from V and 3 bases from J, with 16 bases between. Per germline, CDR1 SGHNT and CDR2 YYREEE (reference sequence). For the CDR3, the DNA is TGTGCCAGCAGCCATAATTGGGGGGAGTACTATGGCTACACCTTC. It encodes CASSHNWGEYYGYTF.

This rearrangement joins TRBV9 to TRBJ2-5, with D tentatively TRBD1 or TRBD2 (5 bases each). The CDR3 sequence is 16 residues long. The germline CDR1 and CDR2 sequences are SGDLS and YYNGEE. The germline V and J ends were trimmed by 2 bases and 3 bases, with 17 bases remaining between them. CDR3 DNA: TGTGCCAGCAGCGTTCGCCCAGGGTTGGGGGAAGAGACCCAGTACTTC. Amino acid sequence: CASSVRPGLGEETQYF.

The CDR3 reads CASSSGGGHYGYTF. Here the CDR3 DNA reads TGTGCCAGCAGCTCCGGGGGGGGGCACTATGGCTACACCTTC. This chain connects TRBV6-5 to TRBJ1-2, with D possibly TRBD1 on 6 matching bases. This CDR3 region has 14 residues. Trimming took 6 bases from V and 3 from J, leaving 14 bases between them. Germline CDR1 is MNHEY and CDR2 is SVGAGI.

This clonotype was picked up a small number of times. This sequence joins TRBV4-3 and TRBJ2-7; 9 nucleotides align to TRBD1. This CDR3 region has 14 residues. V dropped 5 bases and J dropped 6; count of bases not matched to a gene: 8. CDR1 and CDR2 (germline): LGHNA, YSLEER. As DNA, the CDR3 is TGCGCCAGCAGCTTTGGACAGGGGTCTGTCGAGCAGTACTTC. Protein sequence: CASSFGQGSVEQYF.

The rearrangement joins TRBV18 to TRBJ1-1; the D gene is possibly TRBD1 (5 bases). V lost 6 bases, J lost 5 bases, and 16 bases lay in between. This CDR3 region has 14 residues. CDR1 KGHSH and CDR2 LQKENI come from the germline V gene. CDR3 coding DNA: TGTGCCAGCTCGCCCCCTGAGGGGTATACTGAAGCTTTCTTT. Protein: CASSPPEGYTEAFF.

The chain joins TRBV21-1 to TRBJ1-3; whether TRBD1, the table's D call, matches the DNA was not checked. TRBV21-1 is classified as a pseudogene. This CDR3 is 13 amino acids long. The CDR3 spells CASSKAGENTIYF. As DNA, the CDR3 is TGTGCCAGCAGCAAAGCAGGGGAAAACACCATATATTTT.

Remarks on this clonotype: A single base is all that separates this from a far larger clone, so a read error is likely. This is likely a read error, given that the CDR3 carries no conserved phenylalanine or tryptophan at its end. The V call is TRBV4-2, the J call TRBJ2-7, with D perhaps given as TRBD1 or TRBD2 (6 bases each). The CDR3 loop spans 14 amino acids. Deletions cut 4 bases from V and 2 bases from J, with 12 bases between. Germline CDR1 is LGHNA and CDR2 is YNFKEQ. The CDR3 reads CASSPGGGPYEQYS. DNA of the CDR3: TGTGCCAGCAGCCCAGGTGGGGGGCCCTACGAGCAGTACTCC.

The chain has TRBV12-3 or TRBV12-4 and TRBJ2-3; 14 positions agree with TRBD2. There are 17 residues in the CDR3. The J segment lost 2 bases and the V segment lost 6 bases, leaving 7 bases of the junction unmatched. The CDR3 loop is CASSTGTSGGHTDTQYF. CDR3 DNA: TGTGCCAGCAGCACTGGGACTAGCGGGGGCCACACAGATACGCAGTATTTT.

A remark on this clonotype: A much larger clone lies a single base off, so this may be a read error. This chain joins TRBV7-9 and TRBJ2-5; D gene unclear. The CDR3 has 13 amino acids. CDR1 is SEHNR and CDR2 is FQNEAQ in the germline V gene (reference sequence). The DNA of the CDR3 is TGTGTCACCGACCCCCCCGATGAAGAGACCCAGTACTTC. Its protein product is CVTDPPDEETQYF.

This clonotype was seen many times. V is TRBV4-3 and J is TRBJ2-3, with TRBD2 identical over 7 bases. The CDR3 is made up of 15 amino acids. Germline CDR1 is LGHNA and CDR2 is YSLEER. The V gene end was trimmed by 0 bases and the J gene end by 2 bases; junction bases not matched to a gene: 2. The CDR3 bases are TGCGCCAGCAGCCAAGATACTAGCGACACAGATACGCAGTATTTT. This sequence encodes CASSQDTSDTDTQYF.

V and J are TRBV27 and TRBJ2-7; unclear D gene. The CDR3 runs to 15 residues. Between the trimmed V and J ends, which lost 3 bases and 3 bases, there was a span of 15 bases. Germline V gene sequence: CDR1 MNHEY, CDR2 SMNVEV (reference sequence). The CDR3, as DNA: TGTGCCAGCAGTTTGCAGGTTGCCCCCGTCTACGAGCAGTACTTC. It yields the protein CASSLQVAPVYEQYF.

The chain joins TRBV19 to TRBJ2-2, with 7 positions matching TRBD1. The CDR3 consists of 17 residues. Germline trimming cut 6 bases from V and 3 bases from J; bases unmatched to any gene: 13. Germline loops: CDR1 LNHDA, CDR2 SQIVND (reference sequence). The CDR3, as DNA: TGTGCCAGTAGGATCCCGACAGGGATGTCAGACACCGGGGAGCTGTTTTTT. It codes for CASRIPTGMSDTGELFF.

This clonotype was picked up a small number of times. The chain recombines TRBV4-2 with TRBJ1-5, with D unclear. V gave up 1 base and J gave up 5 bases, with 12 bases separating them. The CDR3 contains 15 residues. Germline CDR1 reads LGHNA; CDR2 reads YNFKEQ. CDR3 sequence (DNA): TGTGCCAGCAGCCAAGTAACACCCGGACATCAGCCCCAGCATTTT. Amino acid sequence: CASSQVTPGHQPQHF.

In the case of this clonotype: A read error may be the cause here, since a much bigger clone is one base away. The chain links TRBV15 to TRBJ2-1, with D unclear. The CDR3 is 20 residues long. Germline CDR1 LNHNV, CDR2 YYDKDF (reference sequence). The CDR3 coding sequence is TGTGCCACCAGCAGAGATCCCTCACTGGGTCGTACCGGTCTCTGGCATGAGCATTTCTTC. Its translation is CATSRDPSLGRTGLWHEHFF.